Following are 11 T cell receptor beta chains from one sample sequenced in a study of human T cells and chemical hapten exposure. The time point denotes: patch test 2, 6 weeks after DPC sensitization. The treatment was: therapeutic diphenylcyclopropenone sensitization with weekly scalp DPC. One entry per CDR3 protein results from TCRdb running MiXCR on the RACE reads. The table lists 350,000 to 400,000 distinct CDR3 sequences, nearly 6.5% of them singletons, with around 5.8% in the top ten. The sequencing used whole blood, collected in connection with sensitization to the hapten diphenylcyclopropenone (DPC). All receptors come from a young woman with alopecia areata. Some clones in this sample may be carry-over from other donors' samples.

V and J are TRBV7-2 and TRBJ2-5, with TRBD2 matching over 11 bases. CDR1 is SGHTA and CDR2 is FQGNSA in the germline V gene. The CDR3 spans 14 residues. The V segment lost 8 bases and the J segment 7 bases; nucleotides outside the gene matches: 9. In DNA form, the CDR3 reads TGTGCCAGCGCTTATAGCGGGGGGGCCCGGACCCAGTACTTC. It codes for CASAYSGGARTQYF.

This clonotype was detected many times. The chain has TRBV4-3 and TRBJ1-2; D remains ambiguous. Between the trimmed V and J ends, which lost 1 base and 4 bases, there was a span of 10 bases. The germline CDR1 and CDR2 sequences are LGHNA and YSLEER. This CDR3 has 14 amino acids. The CDR3 is CASSQVGRGYGYTF. Here the CDR3 DNA reads TGCGCCAGCAGCCAAGTTGGACGGGGCTATGGCTACACCTTC.

This clonotype showed up many times. The chain employs TRBV7-2 and TRBJ1-5; 7 bases are shared with TRBD1. V dropped 2 bases and J dropped 3; count of bases not matched to a gene: 4. Germline assignment: CDR1 SGHTA and CDR2 FQGNSA. The CDR3 sequence is 15 residues long. Here the CDR3 reads CASSLTGVFNQPQHF. The CDR3 DNA reads as TGTGCCAGCAGCTTAACAGGGGTTTTCAATCAGCCCCAGCATTTT.

This clonotype has a handful of counts. The chain is built from TRBV29-1 and TRBJ2-5; no definite D call. CDR1 is SQVTM, CDR2 ANQGSEA, per germline. The CDR3 length is 17 residues. Trimming pared 2 bases from V and 1 base from J, leaving 20 bases between. As DNA, the CDR3 is TGCAGCGTTGAAATCACCCCGGGTGTTAAGGGCCAAGAGACCCAGTACTTC. Translating it yields CSVEITPGVKGQETQYF.

This clonotype was observed many times. This sequence joins TRBV20-1 and TRBJ1-2, with 8 bases identical to TRBD1. V trimming: 5 bases; J trimming: 3 bases; junction bases outside the gene matches: 5. Germline lookup yields CDR1 DFQATT and CDR2 SNEGSKA (reference sequence). The CDR3 covers 13 residues. The CDR3 region is CSAGLDRDYGYTF. The CDR3 nucleotides are TGCAGTGCTGGTCTGGACAGGGACTATGGCTACACCTTC.

There are many counts of this clonotype. The J gene is TRBJ2-3, the V gene TRBV7-9; 9 positions match TRBD1. J was trimmed by 3 bases and V by 5 bases; bases with no gene match: 6. Germline values: CDR1 SEHNR, CDR2 FQNEAQ (reference sequence). CDR3 size: 15 residues. The CDR3 protein is CASSAGTGFTDTQYF. For the CDR3, the DNA is TGTGCCAGCAGCGCCGGGACAGGGTTTACAGATACGCAGTATTTT.

V is TRBV2 and J is TRBJ2-3; D possibly uses TRBD1 or TRBD2 (6 bases each). The V gene's germline CDR1 is SNHLY and CDR2 FYNNEI. The CDR3 runs to 15 residues. The V gene lost 1 base and the J gene lost 4 bases, with 12 bases spanning the gap. The CDR3 DNA reads as TGTGCCAGCAGTGAAGTTGGGGGGCTCGCAGATACGCAGTATTTT. It specifies CASSEVGGLADTQYF.

This clonotype was seen at least ten times. The CDR3 nucleotides are TGCGCCAGCCGAGACAGGGGGCGGAACACTGAAGCTTTCTTT. It yields the protein CASRDRGRNTEAFF. This chain links TRBV5-1 with TRBJ1-1; the match to TRBD1 covers 10 bases. V gave up 7 bases and J gave up 1 base; unmatched junction bases: 4. CDR1 and CDR2 (germline): SGHRS, YFSETQ. CDR3 size: 14 residues.

A few counts support this clonotype. The V call is TRBV27, the J call TRBJ2-3; 9 positions match TRBD1. With 2 bases clipped from V and 8 bases from J, the junction kept 8 bases outside the gene matches. The CDR3 covers 15 residues. Germline V gives CDR1 MNHEY, CDR2 SMNVEV (reference sequence). CDR3 coding DNA: TGTGCCAGCAGTTTACGGCGGGGACAGGGCACTACGCAGTATTTT. This encodes CASSLRRGQGTTQYF.

This clonotype came up a few times. The chain employs TRBV7-9 and TRBJ1-5; 10 bases align to TRBD1. The germline V gene encodes CDR1 SEHNR and CDR2 FQNEAQ (reference sequence). The J segment lost 7 bases and the V segment lost 5 bases, leaving 2 bases of the junction unmatched. The CDR3 sequence is 13 residues long. CDR3 sequence reads: CASSRQGAQPQHF. In DNA form, the CDR3 reads TGTGCCAGCAGCCGACAGGGGGCCCAGCCCCAGCATTTT.

This clonotype was recorded many times. This chain joins TRBV12-3 or TRBV12-4 and TRBJ1-5; D uncertain. V lost 5 bases, J lost 1 base, and 12 bases lay in between. The CDR3 is 15 residues long. In DNA, the CDR3 is TGTGCCAGCAGTGCTCACAGCGGGAGCAATCAGCCCCAGCATTTT. Protein product: CASSAHSGSNQPQHF.